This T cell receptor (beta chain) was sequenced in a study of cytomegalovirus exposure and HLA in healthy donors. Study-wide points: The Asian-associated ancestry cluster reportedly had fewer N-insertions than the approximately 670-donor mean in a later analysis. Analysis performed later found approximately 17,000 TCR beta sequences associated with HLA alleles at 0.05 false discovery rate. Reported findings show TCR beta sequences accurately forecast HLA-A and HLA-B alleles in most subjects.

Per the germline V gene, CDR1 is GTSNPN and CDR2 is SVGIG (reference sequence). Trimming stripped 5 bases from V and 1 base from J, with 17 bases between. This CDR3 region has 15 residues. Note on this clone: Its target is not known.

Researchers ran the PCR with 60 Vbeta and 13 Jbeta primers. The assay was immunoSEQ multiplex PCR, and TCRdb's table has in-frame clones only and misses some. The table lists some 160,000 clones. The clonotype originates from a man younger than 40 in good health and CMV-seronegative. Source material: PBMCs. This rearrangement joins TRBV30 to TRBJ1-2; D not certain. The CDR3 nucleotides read TGTGCCTGGGCCCCGTCCGGAGTCCTTAACTATGGCTACACCTTC. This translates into CAWAPSGVLNYGYTF.